The 15 T cell receptor beta chains below were found in one sample sequenced in a study of identical twins. A single record per CDR3 protein comes from TCRdb applying MiXCR to the 5' RACE reads. The table has 700,000 to 950,000 distinct CDR3 sequences, 9% to 15% seen once. The same sample was also used in a study of yellow fever vaccine responses in identical twins.

The sequenced sample consisted of PBMCs. Every receptor here comes from a woman aged 18 to 35 in good health.

The sample holds many counts of this clonotype. The CDR3 DNA sequence: TGTGCCAGCAGCGACAGGGTCTCTGGAAACACCATATATTTT. Translating it yields CASSDRVSGNTIYF. The chain uses TRBV12-3 or TRBV12-4 and TRBJ1-3; 7 bases match TRBD1. With V trimmed by 6 bases and J by 0 bases, 2 bases remained unmatched. This CDR3 contains 14 residues.

The rearrangement uses TRBV27 and TRBJ2-7; TRBD2 matches 9 bases. The trim removed 5 bases at V and 6 bases at J, leaving 14 bases unmatched. The length of the CDR3 is 16 residues. CDR1 is MNHEY and CDR2 is SMNVEV in the germline V gene (reference sequence). CDR3 bases: TGTGCCAGCAGTCCGGGTTTTCGCGGGAGGGCTATCGAGCAGTACTTC. Translated: CASSPGFRGRAIEQYF.

A few counts support this clonotype. The J gene is TRBJ2-2, the V gene TRBV20-1; 9 bases match TRBD2. There are 14 residues in the CDR3. The trim removed 3 bases at V and 4 bases at J, leaving 3 bases unmatched. The germline V gene encodes CDR1 DFQATT and CDR2 SNEGSKA (reference sequence). DNA of the CDR3: TGCAGTGCTAGGCTAGCGGGACTCACCGGGGAGCTGTTTTTT. It codes for CSARLAGLTGELFF.

This chain connects TRBV27 to TRBJ1-1; possible D gene TRBD1, 5 bases. The CDR3 length is 13 residues. The V end lost 7 bases, the J end lost 2 bases, and 11 bases lay between the germline ends. Germline-derived CDR1 and CDR2 are MNHEY and SMNVEV (reference sequence). CDR3 residues: CASKRDVNTEAFF. CDR3 in DNA: TGTGCCAGCAAAAGGGACGTAAACACTGAAGCTTTCTTT.

This clonotype appeared a few times. V usage is TRBV7-9 and J usage is TRBJ2-1, with TRBD2 identical over 16 bases. Germline V gives CDR1 SEHNR, CDR2 FQNEAQ (reference sequence). The CDR3 contains 16 residues. V lost 4 bases and J lost 6; bases outside the gene matches: 3. The chain's CDR3 is CASSSGLAGGSNEQFF. In nucleotides, the CDR3 is TGTGCCAGCAGCTCGGGACTAGCGGGAGGGTCCAATGAGCAGTTCTTC.

In this sample, this clonotype turned up a few times. The V and J genes are TRBV12-3 or TRBV12-4 and TRBJ2-2; D uncertain. The CDR3 loop spans 13 amino acids. Trimming removed 6 bases from V and 6 bases from J, with 11 bases in between. CDR3: CASREDGPGELFF. In DNA, the CDR3 is TGTGCCAGCAGAGAGGACGGGCCCGGGGAGCTGTTTTTT.

There are many counts of this clonotype. The chain uses TRBV3-1 and TRBJ1-3; D unclear. The CDR3 spans 14 residues. The ends were cut back, 0 bases at V and 4 bases at J, with 7 bases in the middle. Germline CDR1 reads LGHDT; CDR2 reads YNNKEL (reference sequence). This CDR3 is CASSQDRGGNTIYF. The CDR3 DNA reads TGTGCCAGCAGCCAAGATCGAGGAGGAAACACCATATATTTT.

This clonotype was seen only a few times. V usage is TRBV7-2 and J usage is TRBJ1-5, with unresolved D. Looked up from germline, CDR1 is SGHTA and CDR2 is FQGNSA. The germline V and J ends were trimmed by 4 bases and 3 bases, with 10 bases remaining between them. The length of the CDR3 is 14 residues. The CDR3 protein is CASSSDGFNQPQHF. In DNA, the CDR3 is TGTGCCAGCAGCTCGGACGGATTCAATCAGCCCCAGCATTTT.

This clonotype was observed many times. V gene TRBV6-2 or TRBV6-3 combines with J gene TRBJ2-1, with D unclear. This CDR3 spans 15 amino acids. The V and J ends lost 0 bases and 0 bases respectively, with 6 bases between them. Germline V CDR1 and CDR2: MNHEY, SVGEGT. The CDR3 protein is CASSYSESSYNEQFF. CDR3 in DNA: TGTGCCAGCAGTTACTCGGAGAGCTCCTACAATGAGCAGTTCTTC.

In its sample, this clonotype was seen a few times. This sequence joins TRBV12-3 or TRBV12-4 and TRBJ2-2, with D perhaps given as TRBD1 or TRBD2 (5 bases each). Deletions cut 5 bases from V and 6 bases from J, with 19 bases between. CDR3 length: 16 residues. The CDR3 nucleotides are TGTGCCAGCAGTATAGGGACCCAAGGGCCCGCCGGGGAGCTGTTTTTT. Amino acid sequence: CASSIGTQGPAGELFF.

This clonotype was recorded at least ten times. The chain joins TRBV7-9 to TRBJ2-7; tentative D call: TRBD1 (5 bases). The CDR3 sequence is 15 residues long. Trimming took 1 base from V and 0 from J, leaving 10 bases between them. Germline lookup yields CDR1 SEHNR and CDR2 FQNEAQ (reference sequence). The CDR3 here is CASSLGGRSSYEQYV. The CDR3 DNA reads as TGTGCCAGCAGCTTAGGGGGCAGGAGCTCCTACGAGCAGTACGTC.

This clonotype turned up a few times. The chain links TRBV9 to TRBJ2-3; 11 bases are a match to TRBD2. The V gene end was trimmed by 3 bases and the J gene end by 4 bases; junction bases not matched to a gene: 7. The CDR3 spans 16 residues. Germline assignment: CDR1 SGDLS and CDR2 YYNGEE. CDR3 sequence: CASSELAGVSADTQYF. As DNA, the CDR3 is TGTGCCAGCAGCGAACTAGCGGGGGTCTCTGCAGATACGCAGTATTTT.

This clonotype was seen a handful of times. This rearrangement joins TRBV4-1 to TRBJ1-4, with TRBD1 as a possible D gene (6 bases). The ends were cut back, 1 base at V and 6 bases at J, with 12 bases in the middle. The CDR3 covers 15 residues. Per germline, CDR1 MGHRA and CDR2 YSYEKL. CDR3 bases: TGCGCCAGCAGCCAAGTTTACAGGGCGGATGAAAAACTGTTTTTT. Its translation: CASSQVYRADEKLFF.

This clonotype was recorded a few times. This chain joins TRBV5-6 and TRBJ1-5, with no clear D. The CDR3 consists of 13 residues. Trimming took 5 bases from V and 3 from J, leaving 9 bases between them. Looked up from germline, CDR1 is SGHDT and CDR2 is YYEEEE. CDR3 DNA: TGTGCCAGCAGGACCCACAACAATCAGCCCCAGCATTTT. Its protein product is CASRTHNNQPQHF.

This clonotype came up a few times. J is TRBJ2-5 and V is TRBV20-1; the match to TRBD2 covers 10 bases. With 4 bases clipped from V and 2 bases from J, the junction kept 16 bases outside the gene matches. In germline, CDR1 is DFQATT, CDR2 SNEGSKA (reference sequence). The CDR3 covers 18 residues. CDR3 sequence: CSAILTSGTTDLQETQYF. CDR3 coding DNA: TGCAGTGCTATACTAACTAGCGGGACTACTGACCTTCAAGAGACCCAGTACTTC.